This TCR beta chain was identified in a study of T cells in Graves' hyperthyroidism and ophthalmopathy. Researchers amplified the TCR beta CDR3 regions from RNA transcripts. The HTBI primer set was used in a first-round RT-PCR of the TCR CDR3. TCRdb independently ran MiXCR on the multiplex PCR reads; one entry per CDR3 protein. The sample includes approximately 330,000 distinct CDR3 sequences, approximately 14% of them seen just once. The sample holds many counts of this clonotype. CDR1 MDHEN and CDR2 SYDVKM come from the germline V gene. The CDR3 length is 19 residues. J was trimmed by 3 bases and V by 7 bases; bases with no gene match: 21.

The sequencing input was blood. The receptor was isolated from a woman aged 40 to 55 with Graves' ophthalmopathy. V is TRBV28 and J is TRBJ1-5, with TRBD1 matching 7 bases. The DNA of the CDR3 is TGTGCCAGCACACCAGGGGGTGCACAAAGCCGGAGGCCCAATCAGCCCCAGCATTTT. It translates to CASTPGGAQSRRPNQPQHF.